Here is one T cell receptor (beta chain) with its context. Its cognate antigen is unknown. Reverse transcription of extracted RNA yielded cDNA, which provided the sequencing template. Here immunoSEQ multiplex PCR was the method, and the copy in TCRdb shows in-frame clones only, minus some. The sample records about 190,000 clones, 50% to 60% being singletons. This record belongs to a study of CD8+ T cells in alopecia areata. Notes on the study in general: Patients displayed less clarity in TCR sharing than mice, a finding possibly related to HLA. Many expanded lesional clones persisted in scalp and blood during tofacitinib treatment. Uncertainty about whether baseline CD8+ expansion is linked to response remains, with one nonresponder.

Indicated treatment: oral pan-JAK inhibitor, 5-10 mg twice daily. CDR3 length: 18 amino acids. The germline V gene encodes CDR1 MNHEY and CDR2 SMNVEV (reference sequence). The J segment lost 6 bases and the V segment lost 0 bases, leaving 10 bases of the junction unmatched. The starting material was CD4+ T cells sorted from blood, obtained at week 4, from a patient treated with tofacitinib. The TCR originated in a human donor with alopecia areata. This chain joins TRBV27 and TRBJ2-7, with 14 bases matching TRBD2. The CDR3 DNA sequence: TGTGCCAGCAGTTTATCGATGGGGGGACTAGCGGGAGCATCCGAGCAGTACTTC. Translation gives CASSLSMGGLAGASEQYF.